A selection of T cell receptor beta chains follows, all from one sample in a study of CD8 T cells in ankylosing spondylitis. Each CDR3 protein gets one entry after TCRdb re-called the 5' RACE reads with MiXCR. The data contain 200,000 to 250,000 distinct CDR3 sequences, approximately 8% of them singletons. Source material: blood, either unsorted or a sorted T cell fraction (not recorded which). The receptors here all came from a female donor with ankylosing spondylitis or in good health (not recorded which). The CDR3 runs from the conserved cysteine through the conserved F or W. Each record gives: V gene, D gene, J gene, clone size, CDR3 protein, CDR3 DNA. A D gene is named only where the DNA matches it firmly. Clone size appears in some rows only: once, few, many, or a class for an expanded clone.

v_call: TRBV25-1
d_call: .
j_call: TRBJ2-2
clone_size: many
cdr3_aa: CASSESLDLTGELFF
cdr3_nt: TGTGCCAGCAGTGAATCCCTCGATCTCACCGGGGAGCTGTTTTTT

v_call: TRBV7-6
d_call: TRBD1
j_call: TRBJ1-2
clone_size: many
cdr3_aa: CASSVSRDRGPSYGYTF
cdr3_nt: TGTGCCAGCAGCGTCTCCCGGGACAGGGGGCCGAGCTATGGCTACACCTTC

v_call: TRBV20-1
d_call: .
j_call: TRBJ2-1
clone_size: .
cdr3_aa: CSAREALGPYNEQFF
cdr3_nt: TGCAGTGCTAGAGAGGCGTTGGGGCCTTACAATGAGCAGTTCTTC

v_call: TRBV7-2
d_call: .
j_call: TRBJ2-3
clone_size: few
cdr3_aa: CASSLARGADTQYF
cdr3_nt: TGTGCCAGCAGCTTAGCGCGAGGGGCAGATACGCAGTATTTT

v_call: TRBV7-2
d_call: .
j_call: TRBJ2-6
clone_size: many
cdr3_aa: CASRSPGSSGANVLTF
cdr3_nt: TGTGCCAGCAGGTCACCAGGGTCTTCTGGGGCCAACGTCCTGACTTTC

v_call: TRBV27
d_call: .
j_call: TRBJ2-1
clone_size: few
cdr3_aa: CASRGDEQFF
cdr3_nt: TGTGCCAGCAGGGGGGATGAGCAGTTCTTC

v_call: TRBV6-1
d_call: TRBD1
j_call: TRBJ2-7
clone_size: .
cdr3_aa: CASRRRQGAKQYF
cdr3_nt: TGTGCCAGCAGACGTAGACAGGGGGCAAAGCAGTACTTC

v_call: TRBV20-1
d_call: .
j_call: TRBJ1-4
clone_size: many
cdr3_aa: CSASPGGNEKLFF
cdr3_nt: TGCAGTGCTAGCCCCGGTGGTAATGAAAAACTGTTTTTT

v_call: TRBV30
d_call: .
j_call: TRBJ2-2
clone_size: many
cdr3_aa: CAWRANTGELFF
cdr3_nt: TGTGCCTGGAGGGCGAACACCGGGGAGCTGTTTTTT

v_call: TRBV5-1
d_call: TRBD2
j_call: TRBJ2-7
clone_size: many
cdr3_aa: CASSPASRGEYEQYF
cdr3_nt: TGCGCCAGCAGCCCCGCGAGTCGGGGGGAATACGAGCAGTACTTC

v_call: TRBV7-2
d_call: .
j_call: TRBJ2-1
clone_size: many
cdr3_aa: CASSPRDPSSYNEQFF
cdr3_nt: TGTGCCAGCAGCCCGCGTGACCCGAGCTCCTACAATGAGCAGTTCTTC

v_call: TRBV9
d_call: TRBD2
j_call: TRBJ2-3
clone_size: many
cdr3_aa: CASSGSGSLVDTQYF
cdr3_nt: TGTGCCAGCAGCGGTAGCGGGAGTTTAGTCGATACGCAGTATTTT

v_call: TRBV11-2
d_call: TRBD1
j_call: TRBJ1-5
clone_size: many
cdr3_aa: CASSLDGGTGNQPQHF
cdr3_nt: TGTGCCAGCAGCTTAGATGGAGGGACAGGTAATCAGCCCCAGCATTTT

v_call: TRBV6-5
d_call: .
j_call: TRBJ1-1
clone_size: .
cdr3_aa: CVSSYSDLNTEAFF
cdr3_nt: TGTGTCAGCAGTTACTCGGACTTGAACACTGAAGCTTTCTTT

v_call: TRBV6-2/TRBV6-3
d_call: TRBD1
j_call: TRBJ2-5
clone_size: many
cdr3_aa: CASSSPLRTGQETQYF
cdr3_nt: TGTGCCAGCAGCTCACCCCTCCGGACAGGTCAAGAGACCCAGTACTTC

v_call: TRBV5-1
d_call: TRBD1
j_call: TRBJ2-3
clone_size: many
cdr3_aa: CASSLVGQGADTQYF
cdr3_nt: TGCGCCAGCAGCTTGGTTGGGCAGGGGGCCGATACGCAGTATTTT